This entry describes one TCR beta chain. The sample originates from a study of CD8 T cells in Susac syndrome. Random hexamers were used to reverse transcribe an amount of roughly 0.5 to 1 ug RNA. TCR beta CDR3 was amplified by immunoSEQ covering 54 Vbeta and 13 Jbeta. TCRdb re-called the immunoSEQ multiplex PCR reads through MiXCR, storing one row per CDR3 protein. The data hold 150,000 or so distinct CDR3 sequences, with roughly 96% observed a single time. Sequencing of TCR beta was undertaken in CD8+ and CD4+ T cells derived from blood. The study used treatment-naive patients who had stable or active relapsing-remitting disease as multiple sclerosis controls. Negative isolation was used for CD8+ and CD4+ T cells and FACS enrichment for TEMRA cells. The sample comprised CD8+ T cells from PBMCs. The sequence derives from a human donor with multiple sclerosis.

CDR3 protein: CATSGGGYSPLHF. DNA for the CDR3: TGTGCCACCTCGGGGGGAGGATATTCACCCCTCCACTTT. This rearrangement joins TRBV6-1 to TRBJ1-6; D is possibly TRBD1 (5 bases). Germline V gene sequence: CDR1 MNHNS, CDR2 SASEGT. V was cut by 10 bases and J by 8 bases, with 15 bases left in between. This CDR3 is built from 13 residues.